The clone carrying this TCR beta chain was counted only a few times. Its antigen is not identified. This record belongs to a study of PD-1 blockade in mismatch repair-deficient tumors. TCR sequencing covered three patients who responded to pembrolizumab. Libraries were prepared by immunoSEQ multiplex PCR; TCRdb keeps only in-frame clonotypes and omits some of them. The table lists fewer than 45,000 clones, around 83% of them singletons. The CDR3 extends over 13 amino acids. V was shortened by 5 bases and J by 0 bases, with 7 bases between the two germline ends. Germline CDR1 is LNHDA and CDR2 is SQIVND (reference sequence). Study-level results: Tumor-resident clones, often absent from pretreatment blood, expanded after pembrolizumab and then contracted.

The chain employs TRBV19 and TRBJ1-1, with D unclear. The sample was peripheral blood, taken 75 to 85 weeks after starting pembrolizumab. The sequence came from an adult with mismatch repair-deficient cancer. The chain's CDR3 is CASSVTMNTEAFF. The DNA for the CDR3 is TGTGCCAGTAGTGTCACGATGAACACTGAAGCTTTCTTT.